This is a list of T cell receptor beta chains from one sample in a study of identical twins. TCRdb recomputed calls from the 5' RACE reads with MiXCR, one row per CDR3 protein. The table has about 900,000 distinct CDR3 sequences, around an eighth seen once. These data were likewise used in another study, on yellow fever vaccine responses in identical twins.

The sample comprised PBMCs. The receptor source for this set is a woman aged 18-35 years in good health. Both conserved end residues are part of each CDR3. Each record gives: D gene, J gene, V gene, clone size, CDR3 DNA, CDR3 protein. The D gene is left open where the match is weak. Size tells how often a clone was seen (once, few, many) or the class of an expanded clone, and some rows leave it out.

>TRBD1|TRBJ2-7|TRBV5-6|-
TGTGCCAGCAGAATGACAGGGTCCTACGAGCAGTACTTC
CASRMTGSYEQYF
>TRBD1|TRBJ2-5|TRBV29-1|few
TGCAGCGTGAGACAGGGCCAAGAGACCCAGTACTTC
CSVRQGQETQYF
>-|TRBJ2-7|TRBV4-1|-
TGCGCCAGCAGCCAAGGCGACGGACGTCGGCACGAGCAGTACTTC
CASSQGDGRRHEQYF
>-|TRBJ2-1|TRBV12-3/TRBV12-4|few
TGTGCCATCAACTCCGAGGGGGGCGAGCAGTTCTTC
CAINSEGGEQFF
>-|TRBJ2-2|TRBV3-1|-
TGTGCCAGCAGCCACAACGAACGGGCCGGGGAGCTGTTTTTT
CASSHNERAGELFF
>TRBD1|TRBJ2-1|TRBV28|few
TGTGCCAGCAGTTTACCGACAGGGAGCTCCTACAATGAGCAGTTCTTC
CASSLPTGSSYNEQFF
>TRBD2|TRBJ2-7|TRBV15|few
TGTGCCACCAGCCGGGAGGACCTATCCTACGAGCAGTACTTC
CATSREDLSYEQYF
>TRBD1|TRBJ1-1|TRBV18|few
TGTGCCAGCTCACCTGAGGGGGCGAAGAACACTGAAGCTTTCTTT
CASSPEGAKNTEAFF
>-|TRBJ2-5|TRBV11-2|few
TGTGCCAGCAGCTTATCGCGGTGGGAGACCCAGTACTTC
CASSLSRWETQYF
>-|TRBJ2-5|TRBV5-1|-
TGCGCCAGCAGCCCAGGCGGCAGGCGAGAGACCCAGTACTTC
CASSPGGRRETQYF
>TRBD2|TRBJ2-3|TRBV3-1|few
TGTGCCAGCAGCCAAGATGGGACTAGCGGGAGTGCCGGAGATACGCAGTATTTT
CASSQDGTSGSAGDTQYF
>TRBD2|TRBJ2-1|TRBV28|few
TGTGCCAGCAGTTTGCCGGTAGCGGGACACAATGAGCAGTTCTTC
CASSLPVAGHNEQFF
>-|TRBJ2-1|TRBV10-1|-
TGCGCCAGCAGTAATTCATACGGCTCCTACAATGAGCAGTTCTTC
CASSNSYGSYNEQFF
>TRBD1|TRBJ2-7|TRBV12-3/TRBV12-4|many
TGTGCCAGCAGTTTTTTACAGGGGGCCGCTGGCGAGCAGTACTTC
CASSFLQGAAGEQYF
>-|TRBJ2-3|TRBV20-1|few
TGCAGTGCTAGAGATCCCCTACACGTGATGGATACGCAGTATTTT
CSARDPLHVMDTQYF
>-|TRBJ2-2|TRBV19|-
TGTGCCAGTAGTATAGTCGACACCGGGGAGCTGTTTTTT
CASSIVDTGELFF
>TRBD2|TRBJ2-3|TRBV5-8|-
TGTGCCAGCAGCTGGCTTAGCACGGGGGGAGGAGATACGCAGTATTTT
CASSWLSTGGGDTQYF
>-|TRBJ2-1|TRBV27|-
TGTGCCAGCAGTTATGGGGGTGGAATCAATGAGCAGTTCTTC
CASSYGGGINEQFF
>-|TRBJ2-3|TRBV27|few
TGTGCCAGCAGTTTGTCTGTACGACCCACAGATACGCAGTATTTT
CASSLSVRPTDTQYF
>TRBD2|TRBJ2-1|TRBV5-6|few
TGTGCCAGCAGCTTGGCGGGACTAGCGGGAGGGTACAATGAGCAGTTCTTC
CASSLAGLAGGYNEQFF
>-|TRBJ2-3|TRBV15|-
TGTGCCACCAGCAGAGATCGAAGCCGGGTGGGTACGCAGTATTTT
CATSRDRSRVGTQYF
>-|TRBJ2-5|TRBV19|-
TGTGCCAGTAGCCTGGACAGGAGGGGGGAGACCCAGTACTTC
CASSLDRRGETQYF
>TRBD2|TRBJ2-1|TRBV6-1|-
TGTGCCAGCAGTGATCCGGGACTAGCTCATGAGCAGTTCTTC
CASSDPGLAHEQFF
>-|TRBJ1-1|TRBV19|-
TGTGCCAGTAGAACATTCAAAGGAGGGTTGAACACTGAAGCTTTCTTT
CASRTFKGGLNTEAFF
>-|TRBJ2-1|TRBV2|few
TGTGCCAGCAGTGAAGCGGCCGACCAGAGCTCCTACAATGAGCAGTTCTTC
CASSEAADQSSYNEQFF
>-|TRBJ2-7|TRBV29-1|-
TGCAGCGGTTTAAGGGCCGGAGCCTACGAGCAGTACTTC
CSGLRAGAYEQYF
>TRBD2|TRBJ2-1|TRBV5-4|many
TGTGCCAGCAGCTCCTACGCCGCGGGACTAGCGGGAGGGCTGTACAATGAGCAGTTCTTC
CASSSYAAGLAGGLYNEQFF
>-|TRBJ2-7|TRBV9|-
TGTGCCAGCAGCGTAGGCGACGCGTCTAGCGAGCAGTACTTC
CASSVGDASSEQYF
>-|TRBJ2-2|TRBV7-9|few
TGTGCCAGCAGCCCCCGGAGGGCGGGATATGACGGGGAGCTGTTTTTT
CASSPRRAGYDGELFF
>-|TRBJ2-1|TRBV13|-
TGTGCCAGCAGCTCTTCGCGGGGATCCTACAATGAGCAGTTCTTC
CASSSSRGSYNEQFF
>-|TRBJ2-3|TRBV29-1|many
TGCAGCGTTGAGGGCCCTACCGCCACAGATACGCAGTATTTT
CSVEGPTATDTQYF
>TRBD1|TRBJ2-5|TRBV24-1|-
TGTGCCACCGGTGGACAGGCTCAAGAGACCCAGTACTTC
CATGGQAQETQYF
>-|TRBJ2-1|TRBV5-1|-
TGCGCCAGCAGCTTGGCCAAATTTTCCCCCGATGAGCAGTTCTTC
CASSLAKFSPDEQFF
>-|TRBJ1-1|TRBV12-3/TRBV12-4|-
TGTGCCAGCAGTACGGGAAGGGGGGGTACTGAAGCTTTCTTT
CASSTGRGGTEAFF
>TRBD1|TRBJ2-1|TRBV11-2|few
TGTGCCAGCAGCAAAACAGGGGACTCCTACAATGAGCAGTTCTTC
CASSKTGDSYNEQFF
>-|TRBJ2-7|TRBV7-9|few
TGTGCCAGCAGCTTAGCTCTAGACTACGAGCAGTACTTC
CASSLALDYEQYF
>TRBD1|TRBJ2-5|TRBV25-1|-
TGTGCCAGCAGTGAACGCCAACCGGGACAGGGTCCTTTGGGGGAGACCCAGTACTTC
CASSERQPGQGPLGETQYF
>-|TRBJ2-5|TRBV7-3|-
TGTGCCAGCAGCTCAACCGGGAACGTGGAGACCCAGTACTTC
CASSSTGNVETQYF
>-|TRBJ2-5|TRBV20-1|many
TGCAGTGCTAGAGATGGAAGGGCCCCAGAGACCCAGTACTTC
CSARDGRAPETQYF
>-|TRBJ2-1|TRBV6-6|many
TGTGCCAGCAGTTACGGGCGCCACAATGAGCAGTTCTTC
CASSYGRHNEQFF
>TRBD2|TRBJ2-1|TRBV5-1|-
TGCGCCAGCAGCTTGCGGGGACTAGCGGGAGTTGGGGTAAACAATGAGCAGTTCTTC
CASSLRGLAGVGVNNEQFF
>TRBD1|TRBJ2-2|TRBV10-3|many
TGTGCCATCGGTACCGGGACAGGGAACACCGGGGAGCTGTTTTTT
CAIGTGTGNTGELFF
>TRBD2|TRBJ2-3|TRBV12-3/TRBV12-4|many
TGTGCCAGCAGCCCGGGACTAGCGGCTAGCACAGATACGCAGTATTTT
CASSPGLAASTDTQYF
>-|TRBJ2-1|TRBV9|-
TGTGCCAGCAGCGTAGGAAGGTTTGACGACAATGAGCAGTTCTTC
CASSVGRFDDNEQFF
>-|TRBJ2-5|TRBV11-2|-
TGTGCCAGCAGCTTAGTCGGCTCAGGGGCCGCCTCAAAAGAGACCCAGTACTTC
CASSLVGSGAASKETQYF
>-|TRBJ2-3|TRBV5-1|few
TGCGCCAGCAGCGGGGGAGGGGGCAAGAATACGCAGTATTTT
CASSGGGGKNTQYF